This entry is about one T cell receptor beta chain. CDR1 LNHDA and CDR2 SQIVND come from the germline V gene (reference sequence). V was cut by 9 bases and J by 5 bases, with 14 bases left in between. The CDR3 has 13 residues. This record comes from a study of OX40 agonist ivuxolimab in advanced cancers. Overall study context: Patients received intravenous ivuxolimab every 2 weeks at 0.01 to 10 mg/kg.

Data came from immunoSEQ multiplex PCR; TCRdb stores just in-frame clones and leaves some out. The data show about 36,000 clones, with approximately 72% seen just once and around 13% held by the top ten. No patient had autoimmune disease or received systemic immunosuppression. The sequenced sample was CD4+ or CD8+ T cells sorted from blood, obtained in a trial of the OX40 agonist ivuxolimab. The clonotype was recovered from an adult with an advanced solid tumor such as melanoma, head and neck, liver or kidney cancer. The chain couples TRBV19 to TRBJ2-1, with D hard to call. The chain's CDR3 is CASQRSRDNEQFF. In DNA form, the CDR3 reads TGTGCCAGCCAAAGGAGCCGAGACAATGAGCAGTTCTTC.